This T cell receptor beta chain was recorded in a study of T cell responses to AZD1222 COVID-19 vaccine. About the research overall: Combined were second doses at about 4 or about 12 weeks. Study-level results: The sample set comprised mostly white British donors with more females, and clonal diversity was possibly underestimated. At 160-218 and 743-854, vaccine-associated CD4 TCRs were dominant, and they spanned spike.

Assay used: immunoSEQ multiplex PCR; TCRdb lists only in-frame clones, some missing. The sample holds approximately 100,000 clones, 86% seen once. The germline V and J ends were trimmed by 9 bases and 0 bases, with 10 bases remaining between them. The germline CDR1 and CDR2 sequences are KGHDR and SFDVKD. CDR3 length: 14 residues. To note about this clone: Its antigen remains unidentified.

Material: peripheral blood, obtained on day 0 of AZD1222 vaccination. The rearrangement uses TRBV24-1 and TRBJ2-2, with a tentative D call TRBD1 (5 bases). The TCR originated in an adult in good health. CDR3 sequence: CATSDNPNTGELFF. The CDR3 DNA follows: TGTGCCACCTCGGACAACCCGAACACCGGGGAGCTGTTTTTT.